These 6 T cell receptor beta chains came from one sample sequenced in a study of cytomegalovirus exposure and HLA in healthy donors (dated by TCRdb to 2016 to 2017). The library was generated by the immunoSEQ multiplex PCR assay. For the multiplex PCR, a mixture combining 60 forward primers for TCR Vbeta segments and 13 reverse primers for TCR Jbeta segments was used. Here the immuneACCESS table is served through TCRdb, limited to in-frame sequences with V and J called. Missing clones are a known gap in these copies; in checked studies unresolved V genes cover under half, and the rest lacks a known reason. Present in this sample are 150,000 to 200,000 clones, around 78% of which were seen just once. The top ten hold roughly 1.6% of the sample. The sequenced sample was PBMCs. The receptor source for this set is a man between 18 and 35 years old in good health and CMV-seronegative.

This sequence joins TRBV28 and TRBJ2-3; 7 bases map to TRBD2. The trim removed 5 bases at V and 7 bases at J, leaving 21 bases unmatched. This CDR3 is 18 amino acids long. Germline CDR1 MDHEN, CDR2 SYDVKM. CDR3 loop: CASSTGFRAGLSANTQYF. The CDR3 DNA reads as TGTGCCAGCAGTACCGGATTCCGAGCGGGACTCTCTGCTAATACGCAGTATTTT.

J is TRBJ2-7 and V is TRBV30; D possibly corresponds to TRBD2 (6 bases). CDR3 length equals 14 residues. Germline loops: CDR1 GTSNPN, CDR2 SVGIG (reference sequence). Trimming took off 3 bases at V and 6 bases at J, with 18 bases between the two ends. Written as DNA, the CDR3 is TGTGCCTGGAGCCTTACTAGAGGGCGGGGCGAGCAGTACTTC. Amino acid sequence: CAWSLTRGRGEQYF.

In DNA form, the CDR3 reads TGCGCCAGCAGCCGGGGGGGAGGAGCGGGAGAGCCCACCGGGGAGCTGTTTTTT. Protein: CASSRGGGAGEPTGELFF. The J gene is TRBJ2-2, the V gene TRBV5-1, with 8 positions matching TRBD2. CDR3 length: 18 amino acids. Germline V gives CDR1 SGHRS, CDR2 YFSETQ. The V gene end was trimmed by 4 bases and the J gene end by 4 bases; junction bases not matched to a gene: 15.

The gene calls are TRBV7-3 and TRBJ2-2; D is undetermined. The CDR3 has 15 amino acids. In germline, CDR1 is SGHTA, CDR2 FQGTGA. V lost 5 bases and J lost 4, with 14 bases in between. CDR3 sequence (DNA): TGTGCCAGCAGCCAAGGATGGGCCCCCACCGGGGAGCTGTTTTTT. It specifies CASSQGWAPTGELFF.

CDR3 residues: CASSPSRDSSSYEQYF. The CDR3 DNA sequence: TGTGCCAGCAGCCCGTCCCGGGACTCGAGCTCCTACGAGCAGTACTTC. The chain employs TRBV4-2 and TRBJ2-7, with D maybe TRBD2 (6 bases). Trimming took off 4 bases at V and 0 bases at J, with 16 bases between the two ends. CDR1 and CDR2 from the germline V gene are LGHNA and YNFKEQ. CDR3 length: 16 amino acids.

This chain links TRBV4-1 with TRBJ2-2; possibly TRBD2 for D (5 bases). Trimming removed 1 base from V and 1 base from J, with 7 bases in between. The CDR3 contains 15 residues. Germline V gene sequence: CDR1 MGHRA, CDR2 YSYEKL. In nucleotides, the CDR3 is TGCGCCAGCAGCCAAGTACTAGGGAACACCGGGGAGCTGTTTTTT. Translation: CASSQVLGNTGELFF.